These 2 T cell receptor beta chains came from one sample sequenced in a study of blood T cell repertoires in COVID-19 (dated by TCRdb to the early 2020s). Library preparation used the immunoSEQ multiplex PCR assay. TCRdb mirrors the immuneACCESS table, restricted to in-frame sequences. Some clones are absent from its copies; in checked studies, under half trace to an unresolved V gene, and the reason for the others is unknown. This sample holds around 270,000 clones; 88% were observed only once. The top ten hold about 3.4% of the sample. The sequenced sample consisted of PBMCs or T cells enriched from blood (not recorded which). Receptor source: a woman in her thirties or forties who had been exposed to COVID-19.

V usage is TRBV19 and J usage is TRBJ1-1, with D possibly being TRBD1 (6 bases). Germline assignment: CDR1 LNHDA and CDR2 SQIVND (reference sequence). V was trimmed by 3 bases and J by 7 bases, leaving 12 bases between them. The CDR3 sequence is 13 residues long. CDR3 region: CASSIWTANEAFF. Written as DNA, the CDR3 is TGTGCCAGTAGTATTTGGACAGCCAATGAAGCTTTCTTT.

The V call is TRBV29-1, the J call TRBJ1-2; D is perhaps TRBD1 (6 bases). V was trimmed by 2 bases and J by 2 bases, leaving 24 bases between them. This CDR3 has 18 amino acids. Germline V gene sequence: CDR1 SQVTM, CDR2 ANQGSEA. The CDR3 nucleotides read TGCAGCGTTGAAAAAGGGCAGGGGAAAGGAATTGGGAACTATGGCTACACCTTC. This codes for CSVEKGQGKGIGNYGYTF.